The 26 T cell receptor beta chains presented below share a single source sample, sequenced in a study of blood T cell repertoires in COVID-19. Profiled with immunoSEQ multiplex PCR; TCRdb holds only in-frame clones, not every one. The repertoire has 200,000 to 250,000 clones, 84% of them found once; the top ten carry about 1.7%. The material sequenced was PBMCs or T cells enriched from blood (not recorded which). The receptor set was obtained from a man between 60 and 70 years old who had recovered from COVID-19.

This clone was seen just once. This chain joins TRBV10-3 and TRBJ2-2; a weak D match, TRBD1 (6 bases). This CDR3 has 15 amino acids. V was cut by 5 bases and J by 5 bases, with 15 bases left in between. CDR1 and CDR2 (germline): ENHRY, SYGVKD. The CDR3 loop reads CAISPGQDPTGELFF. The CDR3 region has the DNA TGTGCCATCAGTCCGGGACAAGACCCTACCGGGGAGCTGTTTTTT.

The V call is TRBV6-5, the J call TRBJ1-1; D is possibly TRBD1 (6 bases). This CDR3 has 13 amino acids. The V and J ends lost 8 bases and 4 bases respectively, with 14 bases between them. Germline V gene sequence: CDR1 MNHEY, CDR2 SVGAGI. In DNA, the CDR3 is TGTGCCAGCGGAGTGGGACATTTCACTGAAGCTTTCTTT. As protein: CASGVGHFTEAFF.

V usage is TRBV7-6 and J usage is TRBJ1-6, with 9 nucleotides matching TRBD1. This CDR3 is 14 amino acids long. The V gene's germline CDR1 is SGHVS and CDR2 FNYEAQ. The junction had 4 bases not matched to a gene; V was cut back by 4 bases and J by 9 bases. CDR3 amino acids: CASSSQGAGSPLHF. DNA for the CDR3: TGTGCCAGCAGCTCACAGGGGGCTGGTTCACCCCTCCACTTT.

The chain uses TRBV7-8 and TRBJ1-2; TRBD1 might be the D (5 bases). V lost 1 base and J 8 bases, leaving 14 bases between the germline ends. Germline V gene sequence: CDR1 SGHVS, CDR2 FQNEAQ. The CDR3 is made up of 14 amino acids. CDR3 region: CASSLEGQRRGYTF. The CDR3 DNA reads TGTGCCAGCAGCTTAGAAGGACAAAGACGAGGCTACACCTTC.

The chain is built from TRBV6-5 and TRBJ1-1; D is possibly TRBD1 (5 bases). The CDR3 runs 13 residues. Germline loops: CDR1 MNHEY, CDR2 SVGAGI. V was pared by 8 bases and J by 1 base, with 11 bases between. This CDR3 is CASLRRGNTEAFF. In DNA, the CDR3 is TGTGCCAGCTTAAGGAGGGGGAACACTGAAGCTTTCTTT.

This chain connects TRBV6-4 to TRBJ1-2, with 7 bases fitting TRBD1. V was clipped by 2 bases and J by 7 bases; unmatched bases: 4. The CDR3 covers 13 residues. In germline, CDR1 is MRHNA, CDR2 SNTAGT. The CDR3: CASSDRAGGGYTF. Written as DNA, the CDR3 is TGTGCCAGCAGTGACCGGGCAGGGGGTGGCTACACCTTC.

This clone was seen once. This sequence joins TRBV7-6 and TRBJ2-3, with 11 nucleotides matching TRBD2. This CDR3 region has 16 residues. J was trimmed by 5 bases and V by 1 base; bases with no gene match: 5. Germline assignment: CDR1 SGHVS and CDR2 FNYEAQ. The CDR3 nucleotides read TGTGCCAGCAGCTTAGGAGTAGCGGGGGGGCAAGATACGCAGTATTTT. Residues: CASSLGVAGGQDTQYF.

J is TRBJ1-2 and V is TRBV11-2; tentatively, D is TRBD1 (5 bases). Germline V gene lookup returns CDR1 SGHAT and CDR2 FQNNGV. The CDR3 has 13 residues. Trimming took off 3 bases at V and 1 base at J, with 6 bases between the two ends. CDR3 protein: CASSFGGNYGYTF. The CDR3 DNA reads as TGTGCCAGCAGCTTCGGGGGTAACTATGGCTACACCTTC.

The V gene is TRBV15, the J gene TRBJ2-7; D not certain. The CDR3 length is 14 residues. Germline values: CDR1 LNHNV, CDR2 YYDKDF (reference sequence). The V end was cut by 1 base, the J end by 2 bases, with 9 bases between. The CDR3 region has the DNA TGTGCCACCAGCAGAGGTGAGCTACCCTACGAGCAGTACTTC. This gives the protein CATSRGELPYEQYF.

This rearrangement joins TRBV18 to TRBJ2-7; D gene unclear. Trimming left V 3 bases short and J 2 bases short, with 8 bases between. The germline V gene has CDR1 KGHSH and CDR2 LQKENI. The CDR3 runs to 13 residues. The chain's CDR3 is CASSPPVPYEQYF. The CDR3 nucleotides are TGTGCCAGCTCACCCCCAGTCCCCTACGAGCAGTACTTC.

The rearrangement links TRBV7-2 to TRBJ2-7; 8 bases fit TRBD2. The CDR3 totals 15 residues. J lost 6 bases, V lost 5 bases, and 12 bases had no gene match. The germline V gene encodes CDR1 SGHTA and CDR2 FQGNSA. The CDR3 nucleotides read TGTGCCAGCAGCCCAACTAGCGGCTCCTCGGGCGAGCAGTACTTC. Translation gives CASSPTSGSSGEQYF.

V and J are TRBV18 and TRBJ2-3, with D tentatively TRBD2 (5 bases). The CDR3 sequence is 16 residues long. The germline V gene has CDR1 KGHSH and CDR2 LQKENI. The germline V and J ends were trimmed by 3 bases and 4 bases, with 17 bases remaining between them. The DNA for the CDR3 is TGTGCCAGCTCACCTCCTCAGAGGGTGTTTGCAGATACGCAGTATTTT. As protein: CASSPPQRVFADTQYF.

The chain is built from TRBV25-1 and TRBJ2-5; TRBD1 matches at 7 bases. CDR3 size: 13 residues. V lost 6 bases and J lost 5; bases outside the gene matches: 6. The germline V gene encodes CDR1 MGHDK and CDR2 SYGVNS. CDR3 protein: CASRPTGVETQYF. CDR3 nucleotides: TGTGCCAGCAGACCAACAGGGGTTGAGACCCAGTACTTC. Based on the CDR3 plus reference TRBV25-1 and TRBJ2-5, the full variable domain is EADIYQTPRYLVIGTGKKITLECSQTMGHDKMYWYQQDPGMELHLIHYSYGVNSTEKGDLSSESTVSRIRTEHFPLTLESARPSHTSQYLCASRPTGVETQYFGPGTRLLVL.

The V call is TRBV2, the J call TRBJ1-2, with 11 bases fitting TRBD1. This CDR3 has 17 residues. The trim removed 3 bases at V and 3 bases at J, leaving 9 bases unmatched. Germline-derived CDR1 and CDR2 are SNHLY and FYNNEI. As DNA, the CDR3 is TGTGCCAGCAGTGAGGGCACGGGGGGACAGGGGGACTATGGCTACACCTTC. This encodes CASSEGTGGQGDYGYTF.

Only a few counts were recorded for this clone. The chain employs TRBV12-5 and TRBJ2-2; TRBD2 matches at 14 bases. With V trimmed by 6 bases and J by 5 bases, 5 bases remained unmatched. The CDR3 runs 16 residues. CDR1 and CDR2 from the germline V gene are LGHNT and FRNRAP. CDR3 DNA: TGTGCTAGTGGACGAGGACTAGCGGGGGGTACCGGGGAGCTGTTTTTT. Translated: CASGRGLAGGTGELFF.

The genes are TRBV7-6 and TRBJ2-3; tentatively, D is TRBD1 (6 bases). Germline V gene sequence: CDR1 SGHVS, CDR2 FNYEAQ. CDR3 size: 16 residues. Trimming removed 5 bases at V and 5 bases at J, with 20 bases between. Written as DNA, the CDR3 is TGTGCCAGCAGCCCCACCCAGGGACACCCCATAGATACGCAGTATTTT. Amino acid sequence: CASSPTQGHPIDTQYF.

The V call is TRBV24-1, the J call TRBJ2-2, with TRBD1 matching over 8 bases. J was trimmed by 4 bases and V by 4 bases; bases with no gene match: 7. The CDR3 is made up of 16 amino acids. CDR1 is KGHDR, CDR2 SFDVKD, per germline. CDR3 DNA: TGTGCCACCAGTGACCCCGGGACAGGTAGCACCGGGGAGCTGTTTTTT. The encoded protein is CATSDPGTGSTGELFF.

CDR3 nucleotide sequence: TGTGCCAGCAGCCAAGGACGGGGGGGGCAGCCCCAGCATTTT. Protein: CASSQGRGGQPQHF. The chain is built from TRBV14 and TRBJ1-5, with D possibly TRBD1 on 5 matching bases. CDR1 is SGHDN, CDR2 FVKESK, per germline. This CDR3 is built from 14 residues. The V gene lost 1 base and the J gene lost 7 bases, with 11 bases spanning the gap.

The J gene is TRBJ2-1, the V gene TRBV6-2 or TRBV6-3, with D perhaps TRBD1 (6 bases). The CDR3 is made up of 15 amino acids. Germline-derived CDR1 and CDR2 are MNHEY and SVGEGT. V was clipped by 0 bases and J by 4 bases, with 10 bases between them. Here the CDR3 reads CASSYSQGFYNEQFF. The CDR3 DNA follows: TGTGCCAGCAGTTACTCACAGGGATTTTACAATGAGCAGTTCTTC.

This sequence joins TRBV19 and TRBJ1-5; TRBD1 matches at 8 bases. CDR1 is LNHDA and CDR2 is SQIVND in the germline V gene (reference sequence). After removal of 9 bases from V and 7 bases from J, the junction contained 5 bases not matched to a gene. The CDR3 has 12 residues. The CDR3 sequence: CASRDRTQPQHF. The DNA for the CDR3 is TGTGCCAGCCGGGACAGGACACAGCCCCAGCATTTT.

The chain joins TRBV30 to TRBJ2-6; no firm D call. The CDR3 covers 14 residues. From germline, CDR1 is GTSNPN and CDR2 SVGIG (reference sequence). V was clipped by 2 bases and J by 0 bases, with 5 bases between them. CDR3 nucleotides: TGTGCCTGGAGTCCGGGCTCTGGGGCCAACGTCCTGACTTTC. Translation gives CAWSPGSGANVLTF.

The genes are TRBV18 and TRBJ1-5; no definite D call. V was clipped by 2 bases and J by 9 bases, with 11 bases between them. Germline V gene lookup returns CDR1 KGHSH and CDR2 LQKENI. The CDR3 spans 13 residues. This chain's CDR3 is CASSPAILRPQHF. The CDR3 bases are TGTGCCAGCTCACCAGCCATTTTGAGGCCCCAGCATTTT.

This clone appeared a single time. The chain joins TRBV6-1 to TRBJ1-2, with D unclear. V was clipped by 2 bases and J by 5 bases, with 21 bases between them. The CDR3 length is 17 residues. In germline, CDR1 is MNHNS, CDR2 SASEGT. As DNA, the CDR3 is TGTGCCAGCAGTGAACCCTTTCAGGCCACTGTTATTTATGGCTACACCTTC. It specifies CASSEPFQATVIYGYTF.

V and J are TRBV6-5 and TRBJ1-4; 7 bases match TRBD1. Germline CDR1 MNHEY, CDR2 SVGAGI. This CDR3 is built from 14 residues. Losses at the gene ends were 6 bases for V and 5 bases for J; bases not matched to a gene: 6. The CDR3 sequence: CASSQTGPNEKLFF. The CDR3 nucleotides read TGTGCCAGCAGCCAGACAGGGCCGAATGAAAAACTGTTTTTT.

The genes are TRBV11-3 and TRBJ2-1, with D hard to call. Trimming took 5 bases from V and 10 from J, leaving 12 bases between them. The CDR3 length is 12 residues. Germline V gene sequence: CDR1 SGHNT, CDR2 YENEEA. The CDR3 region is CASSQPHTEQFF. The CDR3 nucleotides are TGTGCCAGCAGCCAACCCCACACAGAGCAGTTCTTC.

A word on this clone: In the same sample, other DNA sequences code for this CDR3. The chain recombines TRBV11-3 with TRBJ1-1; D is ambiguous. V was trimmed by 4 bases and J by 2 bases, leaving 5 bases between them. CDR1 SGHNT and CDR2 YENEEA come from the germline V gene. This CDR3 has 12 residues. CDR3 bases: TGTGCCAGCAGCTCCCAAAACACTGAAGCTTTCTTT. As protein: CASSSQNTEAFF.